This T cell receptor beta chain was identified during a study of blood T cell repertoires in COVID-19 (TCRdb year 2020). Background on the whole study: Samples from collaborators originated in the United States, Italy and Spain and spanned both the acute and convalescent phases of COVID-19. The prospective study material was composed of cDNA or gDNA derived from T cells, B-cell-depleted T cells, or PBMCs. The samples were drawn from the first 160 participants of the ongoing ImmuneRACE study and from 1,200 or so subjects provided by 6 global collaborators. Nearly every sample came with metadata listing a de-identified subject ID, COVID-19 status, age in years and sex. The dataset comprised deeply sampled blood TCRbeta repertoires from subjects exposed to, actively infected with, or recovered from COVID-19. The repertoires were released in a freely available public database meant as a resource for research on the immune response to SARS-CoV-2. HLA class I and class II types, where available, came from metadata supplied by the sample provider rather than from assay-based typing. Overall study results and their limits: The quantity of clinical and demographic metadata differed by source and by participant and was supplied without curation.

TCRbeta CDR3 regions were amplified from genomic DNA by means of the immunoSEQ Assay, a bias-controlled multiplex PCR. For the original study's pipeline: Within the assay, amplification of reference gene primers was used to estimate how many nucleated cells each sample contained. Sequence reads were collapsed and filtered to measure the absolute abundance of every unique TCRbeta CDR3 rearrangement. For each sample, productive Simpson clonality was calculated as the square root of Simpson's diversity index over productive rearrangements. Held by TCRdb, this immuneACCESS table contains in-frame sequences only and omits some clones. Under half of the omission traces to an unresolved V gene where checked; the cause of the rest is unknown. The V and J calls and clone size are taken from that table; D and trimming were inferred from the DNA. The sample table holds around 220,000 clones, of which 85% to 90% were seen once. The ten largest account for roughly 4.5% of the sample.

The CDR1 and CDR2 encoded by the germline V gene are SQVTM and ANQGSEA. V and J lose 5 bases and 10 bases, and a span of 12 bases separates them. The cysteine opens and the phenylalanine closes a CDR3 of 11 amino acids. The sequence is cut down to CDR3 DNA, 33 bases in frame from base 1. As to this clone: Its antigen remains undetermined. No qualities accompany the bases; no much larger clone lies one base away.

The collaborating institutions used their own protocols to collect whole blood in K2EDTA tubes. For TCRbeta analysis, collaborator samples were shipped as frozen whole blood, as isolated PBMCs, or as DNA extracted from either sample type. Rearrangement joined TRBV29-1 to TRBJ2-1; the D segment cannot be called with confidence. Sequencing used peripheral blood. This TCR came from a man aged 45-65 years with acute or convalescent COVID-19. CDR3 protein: CSVSPLREQFF. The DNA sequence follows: TGCAGCGTTTCCCCCCTCCGGGAGCAGTTCTTC.